The TCR beta chain described here comes from a study of tumor and adjacent non-tumor tissue in lung cancer. Findings and caveats of the study: Tumor repertoires had a smaller top 100 clone share than normal lung.

RNA was extracted from bulk tissue without any cell sorting. The CDR3 spans 16 residues. TCRbeta libraries were built with three rounds of nested PCR, modified from ARM-PCR. MiXCR, applied by TCRdb to the multiplex PCR reads, yields one record per CDR3 protein. The sample consists of under 150,000 distinct CDR3 sequences, 60% to 70% of them appearing once. In regard to this clonotype: Its antigen is as yet unknown. The germline gene is not matched at one end of the junction; a read error may be the cause.

The receptor's source is a man aged 55-75 years with small cell lung cancer. The sample was lung tumor tissue. This rearrangement joins TRBV12-3 or TRBV12-4 to TRBJ2-1, with 11 bases fitting TRBD2. CDR3 loop: CVSSLELAGARNKQFF. CDR3 in DNA: TGTGTCAGCAGTTTAGAACTAGCGGGAGCGAGGAATAAGCAGTTCTTC.